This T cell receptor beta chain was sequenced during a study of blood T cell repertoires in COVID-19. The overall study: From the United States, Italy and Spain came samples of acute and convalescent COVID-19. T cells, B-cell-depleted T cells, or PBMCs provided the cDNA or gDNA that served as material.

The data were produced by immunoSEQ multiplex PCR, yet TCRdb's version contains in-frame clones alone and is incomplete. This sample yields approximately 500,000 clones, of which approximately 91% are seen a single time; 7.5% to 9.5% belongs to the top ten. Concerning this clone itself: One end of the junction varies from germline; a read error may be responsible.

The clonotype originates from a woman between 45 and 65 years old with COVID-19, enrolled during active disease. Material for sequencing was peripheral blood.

Here the CDR3 reads CSVEVPRDF. CDR3 DNA sequence: TGCAGCGTTGAGGTTCCTCGCGACTTC. The genes are TRBV29-1 and TRBJ2-7; no clear D. Germline lookup yields CDR1 SQVTM and CDR2 ANQGSEA. This CDR3 spans 9 amino acids.